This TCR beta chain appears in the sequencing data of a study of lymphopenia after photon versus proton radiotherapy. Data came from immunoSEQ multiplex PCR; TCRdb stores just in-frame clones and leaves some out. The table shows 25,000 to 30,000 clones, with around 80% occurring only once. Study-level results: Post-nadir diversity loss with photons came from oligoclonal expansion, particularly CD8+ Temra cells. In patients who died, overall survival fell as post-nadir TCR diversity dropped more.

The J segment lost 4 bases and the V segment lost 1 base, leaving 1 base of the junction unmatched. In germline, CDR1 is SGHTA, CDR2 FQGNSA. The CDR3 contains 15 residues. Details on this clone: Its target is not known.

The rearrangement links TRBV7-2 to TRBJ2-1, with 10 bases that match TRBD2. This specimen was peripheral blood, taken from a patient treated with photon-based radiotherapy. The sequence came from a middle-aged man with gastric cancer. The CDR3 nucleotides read TGTGCCAGCAGCTTAGTAGCGGGGGGTTACAATGAGCAGTTCTTC. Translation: CASSLVAGGYNEQFF.